The rows below give T cell receptor beta chains drawn from one sample of a study of CD8+CD57+ T cells in acquired aplastic anemia. TCRdb independently ran MiXCR on the reads; one entry per CDR3 protein. The table lists about half a million distinct CDR3 sequences, around a third of them singletons. The sequenced sample was sorted CD4+, CD8+, or CD8+CD57+ T cells (not recorded which) from PBMCs. All receptors come from a human donor with aplastic anemia. CDR3s include the opening cysteine and the closing phenylalanine or tryptophan. D genes are given only for firm matches. Clone sizes are given selectively: once, few, many, or a class where the clone is expanded.

abundance: -
j_gene: TRBJ2-5
v_gene: TRBV30
d_gene: -
CDR3nt: TGTGCCTGGAGGGAGGGGGGCGAAGAGACCCAGTACTTC
CDR3aa: CAWREGGEETQYF

abundance: few
j_gene: TRBJ1-1
v_gene: TRBV5-1
d_gene: -
CDR3nt: TGCGCCAGCAGCTTCCTCACAGCAAACACTGAAGCTTTCTTT
CDR3aa: CASSFLTANTEAFF

abundance: -
j_gene: TRBJ2-5
v_gene: TRBV20-1
d_gene: -
CDR3nt: TGCAGTGCTAGAGGCACAAGGGAGACCCAGTACTTC
CDR3aa: CSARGTRETQYF

abundance: many
j_gene: TRBJ1-5
v_gene: TRBV12-3/TRBV12-4
d_gene: -
CDR3nt: TGTGCCAGCACTCACGGGGCGGGCAATCAGCCCCAGCATTTT
CDR3aa: CASTHGAGNQPQHF

abundance: many
j_gene: TRBJ1-2
v_gene: TRBV7-9
d_gene: -
CDR3nt: TGTGCCAGCAGCTCGCAGGGCGGGGATGGCTACACCTTC
CDR3aa: CASSSQGGDGYTF

abundance: few
j_gene: TRBJ2-3
v_gene: TRBV9
d_gene: TRBD2
CDR3nt: TGTGCCAGCGGTCGTGGACTAGCAACAGATACGCAGTATTTT
CDR3aa: CASGRGLATDTQYF

abundance: many
j_gene: TRBJ2-1
v_gene: TRBV19
d_gene: TRBD1
CDR3nt: TGTGCCAGTAGCCGACAGGGATTCAATGAGCAGTTCTTC
CDR3aa: CASSRQGFNEQFF

abundance: -
j_gene: TRBJ2-2
v_gene: TRBV19
d_gene: TRBD2
CDR3nt: TGTGCCAGTAGTATAGGGGCTAGCGGGAGGACGACCGGGGAGCTGTTTTTT
CDR3aa: CASSIGASGRTTGELFF

abundance: -
j_gene: TRBJ2-1
v_gene: TRBV10-3
d_gene: TRBD2
CDR3nt: TGTGCCAGCAGTTCCGCCCGGACTAGCGATAACTCCTACAATGAGCAGTTCTTC
CDR3aa: CASSSARTSDNSYNEQFF

abundance: few
j_gene: TRBJ2-7
v_gene: TRBV6-4
d_gene: -
CDR3nt: TGTGCCAGCAGCCCGGGGGTTGGGACGTCCTACGAGCAGTACTTC
CDR3aa: CASSPGVGTSYEQYF

abundance: few
j_gene: TRBJ2-3
v_gene: TRBV24-1
d_gene: -
CDR3nt: TGTGCCACCAGTGATATGGGGACGAATACGCAGTATTTT
CDR3aa: CATSDMGTNTQYF

abundance: many
j_gene: TRBJ2-1
v_gene: TRBV7-3
d_gene: -
CDR3nt: TGTGCCAGCGGCTCTTATGGTAGTAACCATGAGCAGTTCTTC
CDR3aa: CASGSYGSNHEQFF

abundance: few
j_gene: TRBJ1-1
v_gene: TRBV2
d_gene: -
CDR3nt: TGTGCCAGCAGTTACTCCCGCCGTACAATGAACACTGAAGCTTTCTTT
CDR3aa: CASSYSRRTMNTEAFF

abundance: -
j_gene: TRBJ2-1
v_gene: TRBV24-1
d_gene: -
CDR3nt: TGTGCCACCAGTGATCCGCAGGGGGGCTCCTACAATGGGCAGTTCTTT
CDR3aa: CATSDPQGGSYNGQFF

abundance: -
j_gene: TRBJ1-2
v_gene: TRBV7-9
d_gene: -
CDR3nt: TGTGCCAGCAGAGATGAGGGGTACTATGGCTACACCTTC
CDR3aa: CASRDEGYYGYTF

abundance: few
j_gene: TRBJ2-1
v_gene: TRBV20-1
d_gene: -
CDR3nt: TGCAGTGCTAGAGATGCTGGTCTCTTCTCCTACAATGAGCAGTTCTTC
CDR3aa: CSARDAGLFSYNEQFF

abundance: -
j_gene: TRBJ2-7
v_gene: TRBV7-9
d_gene: -
CDR3nt: TGTGCCAGCAGCTTCCCCCGCGTATCCTACGAGCAGTACTTC
CDR3aa: CASSFPRVSYEQYF

abundance: few
j_gene: TRBJ1-1
v_gene: TRBV7-8
d_gene: TRBD1
CDR3nt: TGTGCCAGCAGCGAGGGACAGGAGTACACTGAAGCTTTCTTT
CDR3aa: CASSEGQEYTEAFF

abundance: few
j_gene: TRBJ2-7
v_gene: TRBV11-3
d_gene: -
CDR3nt: TGTGCCAGCAGCCCTAGCGGGTCCAGGGGGGAGCAGTACTTC
CDR3aa: CASSPSGSRGEQYF

abundance: -
j_gene: TRBJ1-1
v_gene: TRBV11-2
d_gene: -
CDR3nt: TGTGCCAGCAGCTTAGATACAGGAATGAACACTGAAGCTTTCTTT
CDR3aa: CASSLDTGMNTEAFF

abundance: few
j_gene: TRBJ1-1
v_gene: TRBV12-3/TRBV12-4
d_gene: -
CDR3nt: TGTGCCAGCAGTTTGGTCCCGAACACTGAAGCTTTCTTT
CDR3aa: CASSLVPNTEAFF

abundance: many
j_gene: TRBJ1-6
v_gene: TRBV20-1
d_gene: -
CDR3nt: TGCAGTGCCAGAGGTGGCACGGGGAATTCACCCCTCCACTTT
CDR3aa: CSARGGTGNSPLHF

abundance: many
j_gene: TRBJ2-6
v_gene: TRBV6-1
d_gene: -
CDR3nt: TGTGCCATCGGAGGGGCCAACGTCCTGACTTTC
CDR3aa: CAIGGANVLTF

abundance: -
j_gene: TRBJ1-2
v_gene: TRBV4-1
d_gene: -
CDR3nt: TGCGCCAGCAGCCAATTTGACAGCGGCAGACTATATGGCTACACCTTC
CDR3aa: CASSQFDSGRLYGYTF

abundance: -
j_gene: TRBJ1-1
v_gene: TRBV2
d_gene: TRBD1
CDR3nt: TGTGCCAGCAGCGTTGGACAGGGGACGAACACTGAAGCTTTCTTT
CDR3aa: CASSVGQGTNTEAFF

abundance: -
j_gene: TRBJ1-6
v_gene: TRBV6-1
d_gene: TRBD1
CDR3nt: TGTGCCAGCAGAGCGACAGGGATGGATCCACCCCTCCACTTT
CDR3aa: CASRATGMDPPLHF

abundance: -
j_gene: TRBJ1-1
v_gene: TRBV20-1
d_gene: TRBD1
CDR3nt: TGCAGTGCTAGACACCCGGGACAGGGAGAGATAGCTGAAGCTTTCTTT
CDR3aa: CSARHPGQGEIAEAFF

abundance: -
j_gene: TRBJ1-5
v_gene: TRBV19
d_gene: -
CDR3nt: TGTGCCAGTAGTATGTCTGATAGCAATCAGCCCCAGCATTTT
CDR3aa: CASSMSDSNQPQHF

abundance: once
j_gene: TRBJ2-2
v_gene: TRBV10-1
d_gene: TRBD1
CDR3nt: TGCGCCAGCAGCGGACAGGGGGTGCGGGGAGAGCTGTTTTTT
CDR3aa: CASSGQGVRGELFF

abundance: -
j_gene: TRBJ1-1
v_gene: TRBV20-1
d_gene: -
CDR3nt: TGCAGTGCTAGTGCAGTTGGGAACACTGAAGCTTTCTTT
CDR3aa: CSASAVGNTEAFF

abundance: many
j_gene: TRBJ2-2
v_gene: TRBV10-3
d_gene: TRBD1
CDR3nt: TGTGCCATCGGGGACAGGGGAGAAACCGGGGAGCTGTTTTTT
CDR3aa: CAIGDRGETGELFF

abundance: -
j_gene: TRBJ2-1
v_gene: TRBV7-3
d_gene: TRBD2
CDR3nt: TGTGCCAGCAGTTTTAGCGGGGGGGGAATGGGTGAGCAGTTCTTC
CDR3aa: CASSFSGGGMGEQFF

abundance: -
j_gene: TRBJ2-3
v_gene: TRBV7-2
d_gene: TRBD2
CDR3nt: TGTGCCAGCAGCTTAGTCTCTAGCGGCGATACGCAGTATTTT
CDR3aa: CASSLVSSGDTQYF

abundance: few
j_gene: TRBJ2-6
v_gene: TRBV5-6
d_gene: -
CDR3nt: TGTGCCAGCAGCTTGGTAGTTGCTGGGGCCAACGTCCTGACTTTC
CDR3aa: CASSLVVAGANVLTF

abundance: many
j_gene: TRBJ2-3
v_gene: TRBV24-1
d_gene: -
CDR3nt: TGTGCCACCAGGGGGCGGGGGCCGTCAGATACGCAGTATTTT
CDR3aa: CATRGRGPSDTQYF

abundance: many
j_gene: TRBJ2-1
v_gene: TRBV19
d_gene: TRBD1
CDR3nt: TGTGCCAGTAGAGACCCAGGGACAGGCCCGAATGAGCAGTTCTTC
CDR3aa: CASRDPGTGPNEQFF

abundance: few
j_gene: TRBJ1-2
v_gene: TRBV29-1
d_gene: -
CDR3nt: TGCAGCGTTGAGGGGGACGCTAACTATGGCTACACCTTC
CDR3aa: CSVEGDANYGYTF

abundance: -
j_gene: TRBJ1-3
v_gene: TRBV30
d_gene: -
CDR3nt: TGTGCCTGGAGTTCAGGCGTGTTGTCGAGCTCTGGAAACACCATATATTTT
CDR3aa: CAWSSGVLSSSGNTIYF

abundance: many
j_gene: TRBJ1-6
v_gene: TRBV9
d_gene: TRBD1
CDR3nt: TGTGCCAGCAGCGCCAGGGGGCAGAATTCACCCCTCCACTTT
CDR3aa: CASSARGQNSPLHF

abundance: once
j_gene: TRBJ2-1
v_gene: TRBV5-6
d_gene: TRBD2
CDR3nt: TGTGCCAGTAGTATCAGCGGGGTGGCCTACAATGAGCAGTTCTTC
CDR3aa: CASSISGVAYNEQFF

abundance: -
j_gene: TRBJ2-7
v_gene: TRBV25-1
d_gene: -
CDR3nt: TGTGCCAGCAGCCAAGAGGGCGGGGGCGAACCCTACGAGCAGTACTTC
CDR3aa: CASSQEGGGEPYEQYF

abundance: many
j_gene: TRBJ1-2
v_gene: TRBV5-1
d_gene: TRBD1
CDR3nt: TGCGCCAGCAGCCCATACGGACAGGGCTCCCGCTATGGCTACACCTTC
CDR3aa: CASSPYGQGSRYGYTF

abundance: many
j_gene: TRBJ2-7
v_gene: TRBV7-2
d_gene: -
CDR3nt: TGTGCCAGCAGCTACGGCGGTCGGGGGATGTCCTACGAGCAGTACTTC
CDR3aa: CASSYGGRGMSYEQYF

abundance: few
j_gene: TRBJ1-1
v_gene: TRBV14
d_gene: -
CDR3nt: TGTGCCAGCAGCCAAGACGGCATCACTGAAGCTTTCTTT
CDR3aa: CASSQDGITEAFF

abundance: many
j_gene: TRBJ2-7
v_gene: TRBV11-2
d_gene: -
CDR3nt: TGTGCCAGCAGCACCCTAGGGGAGCAGTACTTC
CDR3aa: CASSTLGEQYF

abundance: many
j_gene: TRBJ2-7
v_gene: TRBV20-1
d_gene: -
CDR3nt: TGCAGTGCTGGGGTGTCTAACTCCTACGAGCAGTACTTC
CDR3aa: CSAGVSNSYEQYF

abundance: many
j_gene: TRBJ1-2
v_gene: TRBV10-3
d_gene: -
CDR3nt: TGTGCCATCAGCGGACGCAAGGGCGATGGGGGCTACACCTTC
CDR3aa: CAISGRKGDGGYTF

abundance: -
j_gene: TRBJ1-1
v_gene: TRBV12-3/TRBV12-4
d_gene: -
CDR3nt: TGTGCCAGCCACCGCGGGGGCGGCACTGAAGCTTTCTTT
CDR3aa: CASHRGGGTEAFF

abundance: many
j_gene: TRBJ2-1
v_gene: TRBV24-1
d_gene: -
CDR3nt: TGTGCCACCAGTGATTTATTGAGGGAGCAGTTCTTC
CDR3aa: CATSDLLREQFF

abundance: few
j_gene: TRBJ1-5
v_gene: TRBV20-1
d_gene: -
CDR3nt: TGCAGTGCTAAAACAGAGTATAGCAATCAGCCCCAGCATTTT
CDR3aa: CSAKTEYSNQPQHF

abundance: many
j_gene: TRBJ2-7
v_gene: TRBV7-2
d_gene: TRBD1
CDR3nt: TGTGCCAGCAGCCGGGACAGGGATGTCCTCTACGAGCAGTACTTC
CDR3aa: CASSRDRDVLYEQYF

abundance: many
j_gene: TRBJ2-5
v_gene: TRBV10-1
d_gene: TRBD1
CDR3nt: TGCGCCACCAGCGCGGGACAGGGAGGCCAGTACTTC
CDR3aa: CATSAGQGGQYF

abundance: many
j_gene: TRBJ2-7
v_gene: TRBV7-9
d_gene: TRBD1
CDR3nt: TGTGCCCTCGCCGGGACAGGGGGCTACGAGCAGTACTTC
CDR3aa: CALAGTGGYEQYF